This T cell receptor (beta chain) stems from a study of blood T cell repertoires in COVID-19. In the study overall: COVID-19 samples from acute and convalescent phases originated in the United States, Italy and Spain.

Germline V lookup: CDR1 KGHSH, CDR2 LQKENI. The CDR3 covers 15 residues. V dropped 4 bases and J dropped 5; count of bases not matched to a gene: 1. Clones were read by immunoSEQ multiplex PCR, and TCRdb kept only the in-frame ones, dropping some. The table records roughly 220,000 clones, roughly 88% of them present only once. The origin of this receptor is a woman between 50 and 59 years old with acute COVID-19. The material sequenced was PBMCs or T cells enriched from blood (not recorded which). V is TRBV18 and J is TRBJ2-1; 14 bases match TRBD2. CDR3 bases: TGTGCCAGCTCACGGGGACTAGCGGGAGACAATGAGCAGTTCTTC. This gives the protein CASSRGLAGDNEQFF.